A single sample gave rise to the 2 T cell receptor beta chains below, sequenced in a study of shared clonotypes between healthy human individuals. Terminally differentiated effector memory CD45RA+ cells were left out of the naive CD8 fraction, which was CD45RO-negative and positively selected for CCR7. Clones were read by immunoSEQ multiplex PCR, and TCRdb kept only the in-frame ones, dropping some. The sample contains some 740,000 clones, 80% to 95% of which appear only once. Sequencing used naive CD8+ T cells sorted from blood. All receptors come from a man between 25 and 39 years old in good health.

The chain carries TRBV13 and TRBJ1-2; D perhaps matches TRBD1 (5 bases). Germline-derived CDR1 and CDR2 are PRHDT and FYEKMQ (reference sequence). V was shortened by 4 bases and J by 6 bases, with 15 bases between the two germline ends. The CDR3 totals 14 residues. The CDR3 protein is CASSSPGGIDGYTF. The CDR3 DNA follows: TGTGCCAGCAGCTCCCCGGGGGGGATCGATGGCTACACCTTC.

V gene TRBV28 combines with J gene TRBJ2-1; D uncertain. The CDR3 runs 16 residues. Germline V CDR1 and CDR2: MDHEN, SYDVKM. V lost 3 bases and J lost 0, with 12 bases in between. The CDR3 is CASSLKVGSSYNEQFF. DNA of the CDR3: TGTGCCAGCAGTTTGAAGGTGGGAAGCTCCTACAATGAGCAGTTCTTC.